This is a list of T cell receptor beta chains from one sample in a study of OX40 agonist ivuxolimab in advanced cancers. Only in-frame clones appear in the TCRdb table, and some are missing; sequencing was by immunoSEQ multiplex PCR. The repertoire consists of 100,000 or so clones, with more than 75% occurring once and the leading ten covering less than 0.75%. The sample consisted of CD4+ or CD8+ T cells sorted from blood, taken in a trial of the OX40 agonist ivuxolimab. The receptor source for this set is an adult with an advanced solid tumor such as melanoma, head and neck, liver or kidney cancer. CDR3s include the opening cysteine and the closing phenylalanine or tryptophan. D genes are given only for firm matches.

TRBJ2-1	TRBV9	.	CASSVANLYNEQFF	TGTGCCAGCAGCGTAGCTAACCTCTACAATGAGCAGTTCTTC
TRBJ2-5	TRBV30	.	CAWGRPGETQYF	TGTGCCTGGGGACGCCCAGGAGAGACCCAGTACTTC
TRBJ2-1	TRBV5-4	TRBD1	CASSRDSSSYNEQFF	TGTGCCAGCAGTCGGGACAGCAGCTCCTACAATGAGCAGTTCTTC
TRBJ2-1	TRBV12-5	.	CASGLTNEQFF	TGTGCTAGTGGTTTGACCAATGAGCAGTTCTTC
TRBJ1-5	TRBV7-9	.	CASSLGVGQTQPQHF	TGTGCCAGCAGCTTAGGAGTCGGACAGACGCAGCCCCAGCATTTT
TRBJ2-5	TRBV29-1	.	CSVETGTDRGTQYF	TGCAGCGTTGAGACGGGTACAGATAGGGGGACCCAGTACTTC
TRBJ2-2	TRBV29-1	.	CSVPAWPHTGELFF	TGCAGCGTTCCCGCTTGGCCTCACACCGGGGAGCTGTTTTTT
TRBJ2-7	TRBV25-1	TRBD1	CASSERQGTSYEQYF	TGTGCCAGCAGTGAAAGACAGGGTACCTCCTACGAGCAGTACTTC
TRBJ1-5	TRBV7-2	TRBD1	CASSRQGSEPQHF	TGTGCCAGCAGCCGACAGGGGAGTGAGCCCCAGCATTTT
TRBJ2-7	TRBV5-4	.	CASSRAPGNEVAYEQYF	TGTGCCAGCAGCCGGGCACCAGGGAACGAAGTAGCCTACGAGCAGTACTTC